The 30 T cell receptor beta chains given below trace back to one sample, sequenced in a study of T cell repertoires in cytomegalovirus infection. MiXCR, applied by TCRdb to the reads, yields one record per CDR3 protein. The sample lists around 120,000 distinct CDR3 sequences; 7% to 9.5% were seen once. The sequencing input was PBMCs. The receptors here all came from a human donor in good health (CMV status not recorded). Some clones in this sample may be carry-over from other donors' samples.

V and J are TRBV9 and TRBJ2-4; the D gene could be TRBD1 or TRBD2 (6 bases each). Trimming shortened V by 0 bases and J by 3 bases, and 19 bases separated the two germline ends. Germline assignment: CDR1 SGDLS and CDR2 YYNGEE. The CDR3 is made up of 18 amino acids. CDR3 in amino acids: CASSVDVGGRGGKNIQYF. The CDR3 DNA reads TGTGCCAGCAGCGTAGATGTAGGGGGAAGGGGAGGCAAAAACATTCAGTACTTC.

In its sample, this clonotype was seen many times. This rearrangement joins TRBV2 to TRBJ1-1; 10 bases are shared with TRBD1. There are 18 residues in the CDR3. From germline, CDR1 is SNHLY and CDR2 FYNNEI. After removal of 6 bases from V and 5 bases from J, the junction contained 18 bases not matched to a gene. This chain's CDR3 is CASSGGPSTGTGETEAFF. In DNA, the CDR3 is TGTGCCAGCAGCGGGGGCCCCTCTACCGGGACAGGGGAAACTGAAGCTTTCTTT.

This clonotype was counted many times. This chain links TRBV7-9 with TRBJ1-1, with TRBD1 as a possible D gene (5 bases). The germline gives CDR1 SEHNR, CDR2 FQNEAQ (reference sequence). V lost 0 bases to trimming and J lost 0 bases, with 8 bases between them. The CDR3 totals 15 residues. CDR3 sequence: CASSLAEGVNTEAFF. The CDR3 coding sequence is TGTGCCAGCAGCTTAGCGGAAGGGGTGAACACTGAAGCTTTCTTT.

This clonotype was counted at least ten times. This chain joins TRBV4-2 and TRBJ2-3; D not resolved. V lost 1 base and J lost 2, with 19 bases in between. The CDR3 has 18 amino acids. Germline CDR1 is LGHNA and CDR2 is YNFKEQ. CDR3 residues: CASSQASYREPNTDTQYF. The CDR3 region has the DNA TGTGCCAGCAGCCAAGCGTCCTATAGAGAACCCAACACAGATACGCAGTATTTT.

This clonotype appeared many times. The chain joins TRBV7-9 to TRBJ2-2; 12 positions agree with TRBD2. The CDR3 length is 16 residues. Germline CDR1 SEHNR, CDR2 FQNEAQ (reference sequence). V was pared by 5 bases and J by 4 bases, with 5 bases of the junction left unmatched. CDR3 nucleotide sequence: TGTGCCAGCAGCCTACTAGCGGGGGGACCCACCGGGGAGCTGTTTTTT. This encodes CASSLLAGGPTGELFF.

This clonotype occurred many times. V is TRBV6-6 and J is TRBJ2-1; D unresolved. CDR1 is MNHNY and CDR2 is SVGAGI in the germline V gene (reference sequence). This CDR3 region has 12 residues. Trimming cost V 6 bases and J 5 bases, with 8 bases left between them. The CDR3 reads CASRATNNEQFF. In nucleotides, the CDR3 is TGTGCCAGCAGGGCAACCAACAATGAGCAGTTCTTC.

This clonotype was observed many times. The rearrangement links TRBV7-9 to TRBJ1-2; 8 bases map to TRBD1. Germline V gives CDR1 SEHNR, CDR2 FQNEAQ (reference sequence). This CDR3 has 15 residues. The V segment lost 4 bases and the J segment 7 bases; nucleotides outside the gene matches: 11. CDR3 coding DNA: TGTGCCAGCAGCTCCGTGGACAGGGAGGTCGGTGGCTACACCTTC. Protein product: CASSSVDREVGGYTF.

This clonotype occurred many times. The chain uses TRBV7-9 and TRBJ1-4, with TRBD1 matching 7 bases. The CDR3 has 15 amino acids. Germline-derived CDR1 and CDR2 are SEHNR and FQNEAQ (reference sequence). Germline trimming cut 5 bases from V and 4 bases from J; bases unmatched to any gene: 7. CDR3 in DNA: TGTGCCAGCAGCGGCGACAGGGTACTTAATGAAAAACTGTTTTTT. Protein product: CASSGDRVLNEKLFF. Using reference TRBV7-9 and TRBJ1-4 for the parts outside the CDR3, the full variable domain is DTGVSQNPRHKITKRGQNVTFRCDPISEHNRLYWYRQTLGQGPEFLTYFQNEAQLEKSRLLSDRFSAERPKGSFSTLEIQRTEQGDSAMYLCASSGDRVLNEKLFFGSGTQLSVL.

The rearrangement joins TRBV7-9 to TRBJ1-1, with D hard to call. Trimming removed 1 base from V and 4 bases from J, with 10 bases in between. The CDR3 contains 14 residues. The germline CDR1 and CDR2 sequences are SEHNR and FQNEAQ (reference sequence). CDR3 amino acids: CASSLGSGSTEAFF. The CDR3 DNA sequence: TGTGCCAGCAGCTTAGGGTCCGGGAGCACTGAAGCTTTCTTT.

This clonotype was observed at least ten times. This chain links TRBV7-9 with TRBJ2-7, with 8 bases fitting TRBD1. This CDR3 has 14 residues. The V and J ends lost 5 bases and 4 bases, in that order; junction bases with no gene match: 7. Germline CDR1 reads SEHNR; CDR2 reads FQNEAQ (reference sequence). The CDR3, as DNA: TGTGCCAGCAGCCCAGGACAGGGAGATTACGAGCAGTACTTC. Its translation is CASSPGQGDYEQYF.

This clonotype has a count of ten or more. The chain employs TRBV2 and TRBJ2-2; D is tentatively TRBD1 or TRBD2 (5 bases each). CDR3 length equals 14 residues. Trimming took off 6 bases at V and 4 bases at J, with 12 bases between the two ends. Germline V lookup: CDR1 SNHLY, CDR2 FYNNEI. The DNA of the CDR3 is TGTGCCAGCAGGGGGACGCCGGCCACCGGGGAGCTGTTTTTT. Translating it yields CASRGTPATGELFF.

The table lists this clonotype with many counts. V and J are TRBV12-3 or TRBV12-4 and TRBJ2-1; 8 bases fit TRBD2. The length of the CDR3 is 16 residues. Germline trimming cut 5 bases from V and 6 bases from J; bases unmatched to any gene: 12. The CDR3 spells CASSASRQRGTNEQFF. As DNA, the CDR3 is TGTGCCAGCAGTGCCTCCCGCCAGCGGGGGACCAATGAGCAGTTCTTC.

This clonotype was recorded at least ten times. CDR3 loop: CASSLAGGHGNEQFF. CDR3 DNA sequence: TGTGCCAGCAGCTTAGCGGGGGGCCACGGCAATGAGCAGTTCTTC. This chain connects TRBV7-2 to TRBJ2-1; D possibly matches TRBD1 or TRBD2 (6 bases each). V lost 0 bases to trimming and J lost 6 bases, with 12 bases between them. Germline V gene data show CDR1 as SGHTA and CDR2 as FQGNSA. The CDR3 loop spans 15 amino acids.

At least ten counts were recorded for this clonotype. CDR3 nucleotide sequence: TGTGCCAGCAGCTTACAAAGAAATTCACCCCTCCACTTT. Residues: CASSLQRNSPLHF. The gene calls are TRBV7-2 and TRBJ1-6; no reliable D call. Trimming left V 2 bases short and J 7 bases short, with 6 bases between. The CDR3 consists of 13 residues. The germline gives CDR1 SGHTA, CDR2 FQGNSA.

In its sample, this clonotype was seen many times. DNA for the CDR3: TGTGCCAGCAGCCTCCTCCCGTCGGCGCAGTATTTT. It translates to CASSLLPSAQYF. The chain recombines TRBV12-3 or TRBV12-4 with TRBJ2-3; no clear D gene. Trimming shortened V by 6 bases and J by 10 bases, and 14 bases separated the two germline ends. The CDR3 loop spans 12 amino acids.

This chain uses TRBV20-1 with TRBJ1-2; TRBD1 is a possible D gene (5 bases). The CDR3 spans 16 residues. Germline-derived CDR1 and CDR2 are DFQATT and SNEGSKA (reference sequence). Trimming took 0 bases from V and 4 from J, leaving 18 bases between them. CDR3 residues: CSARDLVPRDAYGYTF. As DNA, the CDR3 is TGCAGTGCTAGAGATCTTGTCCCCCGGGACGCCTATGGCTACACCTTC.

This clonotype was counted many times. This rearrangement joins TRBV27 to TRBJ1-6, with 7 bases matching TRBD1. V trimming: 5 bases; J trimming: 14 bases; junction bases outside the gene matches: 15. Looked up from germline, CDR1 is MNHEY and CDR2 is SMNVEV (reference sequence). The length of the CDR3 is 15 residues. In DNA, the CDR3 is TGTGCCAGCAGTCAGGTCCAGGGGGGGAAGGCAGCCCTCCACTTT. Its protein is CASSQVQGGKAALHF.

This clonotype was seen at least ten times. The chain uses TRBV28 and TRBJ1-5; D is unclear. This CDR3 is built from 13 residues. The V end lost 3 bases, the J end lost 1 base, and 4 bases lay between the germline ends. Germline V CDR1 and CDR2: MDHEN, SYDVKM. CDR3 loop: CASSFGSNQPQHF. The CDR3, as DNA: TGTGCCAGCAGTTTCGGGAGCAATCAGCCCCAGCATTTT.

The rearrangement uses TRBV19 and TRBJ2-2; 9 bases are shared with TRBD2. The length of the CDR3 is 15 residues. Germline V gene sequence: CDR1 LNHDA, CDR2 SQIVND (reference sequence). Trimming at V came to 2 bases and at J to 3 bases, leaving 1 base not matched to a gene. The CDR3 DNA follows: TGTGCCAGTAGTATATCTAGCGGGGACACCGGGGAGCTGTTTTTT. It is translated as CASSISSGDTGELFF.

This clonotype has at least ten counts. The chain employs TRBV7-2 and TRBJ1-1; D is perhaps TRBD1 (5 bases). The ends were cut back, 1 base at V and 8 bases at J, with 17 bases in the middle. The CDR3 spans 15 residues. Germline CDR1 and CDR2: SGHTA and FQGNSA. CDR3 in amino acids: CASSLGRALRPEAFF. CDR3 bases: TGTGCCAGCAGCTTAGGCAGGGCCCTTCGACCCGAAGCTTTCTTT.

At least ten counts were recorded for this clonotype. The chain employs TRBV12-3 or TRBV12-4 and TRBJ2-6; no firm D call. V was shortened by 6 bases and J by 2 bases, with 5 bases between the two germline ends. This CDR3 comprises 13 residues. CDR3 nucleotide sequence: TGTGCCAGCAGGGTCACTGGGGCCAACGTCCTGACTTTC. It is translated as CASRVTGANVLTF.

The chain employs TRBV19 and TRBJ1-2; D perhaps matches TRBD1 (6 bases). This CDR3 has 12 amino acids. CDR1 LNHDA and CDR2 SQIVND come from the germline V gene (reference sequence). Trimming left V 3 bases short and J 6 bases short, with 8 bases between. The CDR3 coding sequence is TGTGCCAGTAGTATCGGGGGCAATGGCTACACCTTC. This codes for CASSIGGNGYTF.

With respect to this clonotype: Since the CDR3 does not end with the conserved phenylalanine or tryptophan, this likely comes from a read error. The rearrangement joins TRBV6-5 to TRBJ2-7; TRBD1 matches 10 bases. The CDR3 is 17 residues long. CDR1 and CDR2 from the germline V gene are MNHEY and SVGAGI. V lost 0 bases to trimming and J lost 0 bases; unmatched junction nucleotides: 5. CDR3 amino acids: CASSYSLRTGGSYEQYL. In DNA, the CDR3 is TGTGCCAGCAGTTACTCGTTGAGGACAGGGGGCTCCTACGAGCAGTACCTT.

This clonotype was counted at least ten times. The J gene is TRBJ1-3, the V gene TRBV7-9; D not resolved. The CDR3 spans 14 residues. Germline V lookup: CDR1 SEHNR, CDR2 FQNEAQ (reference sequence). Between the trimmed V and J ends, which lost 5 bases and 0 bases, there was a span of 8 bases. The CDR3 reads CASSRGDSGNTIYF. CDR3 coding DNA: TGTGCCAGCAGCCGCGGAGACTCTGGAAACACCATATATTTT.

This clonotype was counted ten times or more. This chain connects TRBV4-1 to TRBJ1-5, with TRBD1 matching over 10 bases. Germline CDR1 and CDR2: MGHRA and YSYEKL. The CDR3 loop spans 19 amino acids. V dropped 0 bases and J dropped 6; count of bases not matched to a gene: 14. CDR3: CASSQDLFPGTGVPQPQHF. The CDR3 DNA is TGCGCCAGCAGCCAAGATCTATTCCCCGGGACAGGGGTTCCTCAGCCCCAGCATTTT.

The CDR3 sequence: CSARSTPPGANTDTQYF. The DNA for the CDR3 is TGCAGTGCTAGATCAACACCCCCCGGGGCAAACACAGATACGCAGTATTTT. V is TRBV20-1 and J is TRBJ2-3, with D possibly being TRBD1 or TRBD2 (5 bases each). The CDR3 sequence is 17 residues long. Per germline, CDR1 DFQATT and CDR2 SNEGSKA (reference sequence). V lost 2 bases to trimming and J lost 2 bases, with 20 bases between them.

In its sample, this clonotype was seen many times. The chain couples TRBV7-6 to TRBJ2-1; a weak D match, TRBD1 (5 bases). Trimming removed 5 bases at V and 5 bases at J, with 16 bases between. From germline, CDR1 is SGHVS and CDR2 FNYEAQ. This CDR3 contains 15 residues. The CDR3 region has the DNA TGTGCCAGCAGCCCCCAGGGATACGAAGACAATGAGCAGTTCTTC. Encoded protein: CASSPQGYEDNEQFF.

This clonotype was seen many times. V is TRBV25-1 and J is TRBJ1-1; D remains unclear. The CDR3 runs 12 residues. Germline assignment: CDR1 MGHDK and CDR2 SYGVNS. Trimming took 1 base from V and 5 from J, leaving 5 bases between them. DNA of the CDR3: TGTGCCAGCAGTGAATTTGGTACTGAAGCTTTCTTT. Its translation: CASSEFGTEAFF.

This clonotype was seen ten or more times. V and J are TRBV7-9 and TRBJ1-1; the D gene is possibly TRBD1 (5 bases). The length of the CDR3 is 15 residues. Trimming cost V 1 base and J 4 bases, with 13 bases left between them. Germline CDR1 is SEHNR and CDR2 is FQNEAQ (reference sequence). The CDR3 loop is CASSLVVGGVTEAFF. CDR3 coding DNA: TGTGCCAGCAGCTTAGTCGTTGGGGGTGTCACTGAAGCTTTCTTT.

This clonotype occurred many times. V usage is TRBV5-1 and J usage is TRBJ1-4; no firm D call. Between the trimmed V and J ends, which lost 0 bases and 2 bases, there was a span of 2 bases. This CDR3 comprises 13 residues. The germline V gene has CDR1 SGHRS and CDR2 YFSETQ. The CDR3 bases are TGCGCCAGCAGCTTGGACACTAATGAAAAACTGTTTTTT. The encoded protein is CASSLDTNEKLFF.